This record looks at one T cell receptor beta chain sequence and its context. What it binds is unknown. Using immunoSEQ multiplex PCR, the repertoire was profiled, and TCRdb retains in-frame clones only, with some absent. This repertoire shows about 95,000 clones, 85% found once; its top ten account for 20% to 25%. The sample originates from a study of cytomegalovirus exposure and HLA in healthy donors. The CDR3 has 16 amino acids. Germline CDR1 SQVTM, CDR2 ANQGSEA. The study's findings and limits: TCR sequences were mostly rare, though some public TCRs occurred in many donors.

The J gene is TRBJ2-7, the V gene TRBV29-1, with 11 bases identical to TRBD2. Near its end, the DNA agrees better with TRBJ2-1, so the J call may be wrong. Sequenced material: PBMCs. The sequence was obtained from a man between 18 and 29 years old in good health and CMV-seropositive. The CDR3 region has the DNA TGCAGCGCCTCACCTCTAGCGGGAGGCGGGTACAATGAGCAGTTCTTC. Its translation is CSASPLAGGGYNEQFF.